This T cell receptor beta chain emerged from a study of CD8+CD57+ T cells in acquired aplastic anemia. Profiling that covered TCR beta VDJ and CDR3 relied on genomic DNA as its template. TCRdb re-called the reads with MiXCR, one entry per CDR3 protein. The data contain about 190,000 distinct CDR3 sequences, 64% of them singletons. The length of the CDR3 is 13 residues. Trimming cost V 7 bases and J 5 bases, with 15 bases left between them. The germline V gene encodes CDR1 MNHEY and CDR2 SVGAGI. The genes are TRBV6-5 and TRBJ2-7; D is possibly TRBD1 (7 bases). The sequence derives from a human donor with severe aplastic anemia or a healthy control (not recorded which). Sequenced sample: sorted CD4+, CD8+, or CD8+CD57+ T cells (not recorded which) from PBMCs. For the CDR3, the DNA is TGTGCCAGCAATCGACAGGGAGGTAACGAGCAGTACTTC. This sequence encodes CASNRQGGNEQYF.